Shown below are 30 T cell receptor beta chains from a single sample sequenced in a study of CXCR3-negative and CXCR3-positive naive CD8 T cells. The authors prepared UMI-labeled TRB cDNA libraries by 5' RACE. TCRdb re-called the 5' RACE reads; one entry per CDR3 protein, DNA not given. Recorded for this sample: 45,000 or so distinct CDR3 sequences. Sequencing was done on a sample of naive CXCR3- CD8+ T cells from blood. The subset was: CD45RO-CCR7+CD27+CD95- naive CD8+ T cells lacking CXCR3 (TNR3-). Source of these receptors: a human donor in good health. Some clones in this sample may be carry-over from other donors' samples.

The CDR3: CAAQGFQSYEQYF. The chain uses TRBV2 and TRBJ2-7; there is no DNA to check the TCRdb D call of TRBD1. This CDR3 is 13 amino acids long. Germline V lookup: CDR1 SNHLY, CDR2 FYNNEI.

The V and J genes are TRBV29-1 and TRBJ2-1; TCRdb designates TRBD1, a call that cannot be tested without DNA. The germline CDR1 and CDR2 sequences are SQVTM and ANQGSEA. CDR3 length: 14 amino acids. The chain's CDR3 is CSVPGGVPYNEQFF.

The chain combines TRBV18 with TRBJ2-7; the TRBD1 assignment by TCRdb is unverifiable without DNA. CDR3 length equals 15 residues. Germline V gene data show CDR1 as KGHSH and CDR2 as LQKENI. The CDR3 is CASSPPDRRAYEQYF.

The J gene is TRBJ2-7, the V gene TRBV12-3 or TRBV12-4; TCRdb proposes TRBD1, but this gene call is untestable without DNA. The CDR3 contains 22 residues. The CDR3: CASSLALDLGTGPPRGSYEQYF.

The V and J genes are TRBV20-1 and TRBJ1-3. The V gene's germline CDR1 is DFQATT and CDR2 SNEGSKA (reference sequence). This CDR3 is built from 16 residues. CDR3: CSARDREHYSGNTIYF.

The chain employs TRBV20-1 and TRBJ1-4. CDR3 length equals 14 residues. Germline CDR1 and CDR2: DFQATT and SNEGSKA (reference sequence). The CDR3 is CSARPNYEAEKLFF.

This sequence joins TRBV7-9 and TRBJ2-5; with no DNA, the TCRdb D assignment of TRBD2 cannot be verified. Germline V gene data show CDR1 as SEHNR and CDR2 as FQNEAQ (reference sequence). This CDR3 contains 16 residues. This chain's CDR3 is CASSPLFGTNQETQYF.

The genes are TRBV3-1 and TRBJ2-5. This CDR3 contains 15 residues. Per germline, CDR1 LGHDT and CDR2 YNNKEL (reference sequence). The CDR3 reads CASSQVPTSQETQYF.

This chain uses TRBV6-2 or TRBV6-3 with TRBJ1-1; the TCRdb D gene call, TRBD1, has no DNA to confirm it. Germline loops: CDR1 MNHEY, CDR2 SVGEGT. The CDR3 has 13 residues. CDR3 protein: CASTPRPYTEAFF.

V and J are TRBV5-1 and TRBJ1-1. This CDR3 spans 13 amino acids. Germline V CDR1 and CDR2: SGHRS, YFSETQ. The CDR3 region is CASSQDLSGRAFF.

The CDR3 sequence: CSANIGNTEAFF. The V call is TRBV20-1, the J call TRBJ1-1. Per germline, CDR1 DFQATT and CDR2 SNEGSKA (reference sequence). The CDR3 has 12 residues.

CDR3 loop: CASSQGFSMGTEAFF. The rearrangement uses TRBV9 and TRBJ1-1; the TCRdb call, TRBD1, lacks DNA for checking. The CDR3 covers 15 residues. Germline assignment: CDR1 SGDLS and CDR2 YYNGEE.

The chain's CDR3 is CASSSSSGGSWQETQYF. This rearrangement joins TRBV9 to TRBJ2-5; no DNA is available, so the TRBD1 call from TCRdb remains unchecked. CDR3 length equals 17 residues. Germline lookup yields CDR1 SGDLS and CDR2 YYNGEE.

The chain carries TRBV27 and TRBJ2-1; TCRdb names TRBD2, which stays unverified in the absence of DNA. The CDR3 contains 15 residues. Germline V gene sequence: CDR1 MNHEY, CDR2 SMNVEV (reference sequence). CDR3 in amino acids: CASRMGTSGIYEQFF.

The V and J genes are TRBV5-1 and TRBJ2-7; no DNA is available, so the TRBD1 call from TCRdb remains unchecked. CDR1 and CDR2 from the germline V gene are SGHRS and YFSETQ. The CDR3 has 15 amino acids. This chain's CDR3 is CASSFSIGALYEQYF. Full variable domain (rest looked up from reference TRBV5-1 and TRBJ2-7): KAGVTQTPRYLIKTRGQQVTLSCSPISGHRSVSWYQQTPGQGLQFLFEYFSETQRNKGNFPGRFSGRQFSNSRSEMNVSTLELGDSALYLCASSFSIGALYEQYFGPGTRLTVT.

The J gene is TRBJ2-7, the V gene TRBV20-1. Germline assignment: CDR1 DFQATT and CDR2 SNEGSKA (reference sequence). The CDR3 covers 13 residues. The CDR3: CSARSGGSYEQYF.

The rearrangement uses TRBV9 and TRBJ2-1; the D call of TRBD2 rests on TCRdb alone, since no DNA is present to check it. This CDR3 spans 15 amino acids. CDR1 is SGDLS, CDR2 YYNGEE, per germline. The CDR3 spells CASSSQAGGHNEQFF.

The chain links TRBV29-1 to TRBJ2-4. The CDR3 is 15 amino acids. CDR1 and CDR2 (germline): SQVTM, ANQGSEA. The CDR3 protein is CSVLEAGNEKNIQYF.

The CDR3 protein is CASSLAGGGDEQFF. V usage is TRBV7-6 and J usage is TRBJ2-1; there is no DNA to check the TCRdb D call of TRBD2. The CDR3 is 14 residues long. CDR1 SGHVS and CDR2 FNYEAQ come from the germline V gene.

J is TRBJ1-2 and V is TRBV29-1. Per the germline V gene, CDR1 is SQVTM and CDR2 is ANQGSEA. The CDR3 is 16 residues long. The CDR3 sequence: CSADHLPPRGAYGYTF.

V usage is TRBV9 and J usage is TRBJ2-1; TCRdb's D call of TRBD1 is untestable without DNA. The germline V gene encodes CDR1 SGDLS and CDR2 YYNGEE. The CDR3 loop spans 14 amino acids. CDR3 sequence reads: CASSLPDGNNEQFF.

This clonotype is called medium-sized based on its frequency. This chain connects TRBV20-1 to TRBJ2-1. This CDR3 is 15 amino acids long. Looked up from germline, CDR1 is DFQATT and CDR2 is SNEGSKA (reference sequence). The CDR3 reads CSARDYGSSYNEQFF.

V usage is TRBV2 and J usage is TRBJ2-7; the D call from TCRdb, TRBD1, cannot be confirmed without DNA. The CDR3 is 14 residues long. The germline CDR1 and CDR2 sequences are SNHLY and FYNNEI. The CDR3 spells CAILLRKGSYEQYF.

This chain joins TRBV25-1 and TRBJ2-7; the D call from TCRdb, TRBD1, cannot be confirmed without DNA. The germline V gene has CDR1 MGHDK and CDR2 SYGVNS. This CDR3 has 14 amino acids. The CDR3 is CASSAPQGAYEQYF.

The rearrangement uses TRBV25-1 and TRBJ1-4; without DNA, the TCRdb call of TRBD1 cannot be checked. The germline V gene has CDR1 MGHDK and CDR2 SYGVNS. The length of the CDR3 is 15 residues. The CDR3 loop is CASSSLDRVSEKLFF.

The chain combines TRBV20-1 with TRBJ1-4; TCRdb's D gene call, TRBD1, goes unchecked for lack of DNA. The germline V gene has CDR1 DFQATT and CDR2 SNEGSKA (reference sequence). CDR3 length: 14 amino acids. This CDR3 reads CSASQQHGGEKLFF.

V is TRBV20-1 and J is TRBJ2-1. The germline CDR1 and CDR2 sequences are DFQATT and SNEGSKA (reference sequence). The length of the CDR3 is 12 residues. Here the CDR3 reads CSAREREAEQFF.

The CDR3 is CASSQAQLAGGHEQYF. The J gene is TRBJ2-7, the V gene TRBV4-1; TCRdb reports TRBD2, a call that lacks DNA to check it against. The CDR3 is 16 amino acids. Per germline, CDR1 MGHRA and CDR2 YSYEKL.

The chain couples TRBV10-3 to TRBJ2-2; TCRdb's assignment of TRBD1 cannot be checked, as there is no DNA. This CDR3 spans 13 amino acids. Per the germline V gene, CDR1 is ENHRY and CDR2 is SYGVKD. The CDR3 reads CAIGTGDAGELFF.

The V call is TRBV7-2, the J call TRBJ2-7; TCRdb returns TRBD2, unconfirmable since there is no DNA. The CDR3 extends over 14 amino acids. Germline V gene data show CDR1 as SGHTA and CDR2 as FQGNSA. The CDR3 spells CASSFGLYSYEQYF. The variable domain in full, completed from reference TRBV7-2 and TRBJ2-7, reads GAGVSQSPSNKVTEKGKDVELRCDPISGHTALYWYRQSLGQGLEFLIYFQGNSAPDKSGLPSDRFSAERTGGSVSTLTIQRTQQEDSAVYLCASSFGLYSYEQYFGPGTRLTVT.